The clone carrying this T cell receptor (beta chain) was detected a few times. Researchers ran the PCR with 60 Vbeta and 13 Jbeta primers. Sequencing was performed with immunoSEQ multiplex PCR; in TCRdb, only in-frame clones are kept and a portion is missing. The table lists about 160,000 clones, around 76% of them singletons. The entry originates in a study of cytomegalovirus exposure and HLA in healthy donors. Study-wide background: Membership in the Caucasian-associated ancestry cluster was found for 81% of around 380 genotyped donors.

Looked up from germline, CDR1 is LNHDA and CDR2 is SQIVND (reference sequence). V was pared by 6 bases and J by 5 bases, with 7 bases of the junction left unmatched. This CDR3 contains 13 residues. The receptor was derived from a female donor in good health and CMV-seronegative. The chain has TRBV19 and TRBJ2-7; the match to TRBD1 covers 7 bases. Input material: PBMCs. Here the CDR3 reads CASSEGGQNEQYF. CDR3 nucleotides: TGTGCCAGTAGCGAAGGGGGCCAAAACGAGCAGTACTTC.